The TCR beta chain described here comes from a study of blood T cells in healthy people across ages. The study's findings and limits: Observed TCR beta diversity per million T cells went down as age went up. This fall followed a roughly linear course with age.

This clonotype has more than one count but fewer than ten. Antigen unknown. The CDR3 is 12 amino acids. Germline V gives CDR1 DFQATT, CDR2 SNEGSKA (reference sequence). The V end was cut by 6 bases, the J end by 1 base, with 9 bases between. Drawing of peripheral blood yielded about 9.8 milliliters from each donor. Then a second PCR, running roughly 7 to 11 cycles, was carried out with a sample-barcoded 5' primer and a J-beta primer mix. The template-switch adaptor, which had 12 random nucleotides, put a tag on each cDNA molecule. TCRdb independently ran MiXCR on the 5' RACE reads; one entry per CDR3 protein. The repertoire has 800,000 to 950,000 distinct CDR3 sequences, 40% to 60% of them found once; the top ten carry roughly 13%.

This TCR was recovered from a man younger than 45 in good health. The sample taken for sequencing was blood. J is TRBJ2-5 and V is TRBV20-1, with D unresolved. Here the CDR3 reads CSAIRSQETQYF. The CDR3 DNA reads TGCAGTGCCATACGGAGCCAAGAGACCCAGTACTTC.